The rows below give T cell receptor beta chains drawn from one sample of a study of Graves' ophthalmopathy and Graves' hyperthyroidism. TCRdb re-analysed the multiplex PCR reads in MiXCR, keeping a single row per CDR3 protein. This sample has 200,000 to 250,000 distinct CDR3 sequences; around 50% occur once, and the top ten carry less than 60%. Sequencing was done on a sample of peripheral blood. The receptor set was obtained from an adult man with Graves' ophthalmopathy. CDR3s include the opening cysteine and the closing phenylalanine or tryptophan. Fields, in order: V gene, D gene, J gene, CDR3 protein. The D gene is left open where the match is weak.

V gene: TRBV2
D gene: TRBD1
J gene: TRBJ1-2
CDR3 protein: CASSYPTGTNYGYTF

V gene: TRBV9
D gene: NA
J gene: TRBJ1-2
CDR3 protein: CASSYSGGLSIYGYTF

V gene: TRBV7-9
D gene: TRBD2
J gene: TRBJ2-7
CDR3 protein: CASSLGSAGVEDEQYF

V gene: TRBV7-2
D gene: TRBD1
J gene: TRBJ1-6
CDR3 protein: CASSLEQGANSPLHF

V gene: TRBV6-6
D gene: TRBD1
J gene: TRBJ1-2
CDR3 protein: CASRSPRDRLYGYTF

V gene: TRBV2
D gene: TRBD2
J gene: TRBJ2-5
CDR3 protein: CASKGLAGAKTLRGQYF

V gene: TRBV9
D gene: TRBD2
J gene: TRBJ2-5
CDR3 protein: CASSGIAGETQYF

V gene: TRBV5-5
D gene: NA
J gene: TRBJ2-7
CDR3 protein: CASSLTQGWRNEQYF

V gene: TRBV7-9
D gene: NA
J gene: TRBJ1-1
CDR3 protein: CASSPTPSWTEAFF

V gene: TRBV29-1
D gene: NA
J gene: TRBJ2-7
CDR3 protein: CSVARAGSEQYF

V gene: TRBV20-1
D gene: TRBD2
J gene: TRBJ2-5
CDR3 protein: CSASNLLAGLQETQYF

V gene: TRBV5-1
D gene: NA
J gene: TRBJ1-2
CDR3 protein: CASSLGTEFYGYTF